The T cell receptor beta chain described here comes from a study of blood T cell repertoires in COVID-19 (dated by TCRdb to 2019 to 2021). With regard to the full study: The collaborator samples originated in the United States, Italy and Spain and spanned the acute and convalescent phases of COVID-19. The material from the prospective study consisted of cDNA or gDNA derived from T cells, B-cell-depleted T cells, or PBMCs. Deeply sampled blood TCRbeta repertoires from subjects exposed to, actively infected with, or recovered from COVID-19 were included in the dataset. A freely available public database, intended as a resource for researchers studying the immune response to SARS-CoV-2, is where the repertoires were released. The samples were drawn from two sources: the first 160 participants of the ongoing ImmuneRACE study, and 950 to 1,500 subjects contributed by 6 global collaborators. Sample metadata almost always included a de-identified subject ID, COVID-19 status, age in years and sex. Where HLA class I and class II types were available, the types were taken from metadata supplied by the sample provider, not from assay-based typing.

Samples from volunteer blood donors who had recovered from COVID-19 were contributed by a second Seattle source. Each collaborating institution followed its own protocols to collect whole blood in K2EDTA tubes. For TCRbeta analysis, collaborators shipped samples in one of three forms: frozen whole blood, isolated PBMCs, or DNA extracted from either of those sample types. V drops 4 bases and J drops 1 base, leaving 9 bases in between. The CDR3 spans 14 residues, from the cysteine through the phenylalanine. CDR3 DNA only is kept here, 42 bases in frame from base 1. Reading the germline V gene gives CDR1 MGHRA and CDR2 YSYEKL. Of note for this clone: Its antigen is still unknown. No base quality values were provided; no much bigger clone lies one nucleotide off.

TCRbeta CDR3 regions were amplified from genomic DNA by means of the immunoSEQ Assay, a bias-controlled multiplex PCR. Turning to the authors' computational methods: The number of nucleated cells in each sample was estimated by amplification of reference gene primers within the assay. To quantify the absolute abundance of each unique TCRbeta CDR3 rearrangement, sequence reads were collapsed and filtered. For each sample, productive Simpson clonality was calculated as the square root of Simpson's diversity index over productive rearrangements. The immuneACCESS repertoire file appears here via TCRdb, limited to in-frame rearrangements. These files lack a portion of the clones; in checked studies, under half of the deficit traces to unresolved V genes, and the cause of the others is not known. That table supplies the V and J calls and clone size; D and trimming were determined from the DNA. The sample contains roughly 300,000 clones, roughly 80% of them found a single time. The ten biggest clones cover over 9% of the sample.

What the authors observed across the whole study: The quantity of clinical and demographic metadata differed by source and by participant and was supplied without curation.

Sequencing input: peripheral blood. Here the chain combines TRBV4-1 and TRBJ2-3; a tentative D call is TRBD1 (5 bases match). The receptor's source is a woman aged 50 to 60 who had recovered from COVID-19. In nucleotide form, the sequence is TGCGCCAGCAGCCTGGCAGGGCGCACAGATACGCAGTATTTT. This codes for CASSLAGRTDTQYF.